The present T cell receptor (beta chain) was sequenced within a study of cytomegalovirus exposure and HLA in healthy donors. A remark on this clone: Its antigen is as yet unknown.

Points from the study as a whole: TCR beta chains numbering some 160 were designated cytomegalovirus-associated. Information on immune exposure was restricted to one variable (CMV serostatus). Both high specificity and high sensitivity reportedly marked the classifier's diagnosis of cytomegalovirus status.

There are 15 residues in the CDR3. After removal of 5 bases from V and 7 bases from J, the junction contained 8 bases not matched to a gene. The V gene's germline CDR1 is SGHDT and CDR2 YYEEEE. Primers: 60 Vbeta forward and 13 Jbeta reverse. In the study's own analysis: Unique TCR beta chains numbered around 80 million in a later analysis, with around 10 million shared. Sequencing was performed with immunoSEQ multiplex PCR; in TCRdb, only in-frame clones are kept and a portion is missing. V, J and clone size derive from that table, while D and trimming were established from the DNA sequence. Of about 110,000 clones in the sample, about 80% were seen once.

V gene TRBV5-6 combines with J gene TRBJ1-6; 8 bases fit TRBD1. The clonotype comes from a woman in her forties or fifties in good health and CMV-seropositive. The sample taken for sequencing was PBMCs. CDR3: CASRSLRTGNSPLHF. The CDR3 region has the DNA TGTGCCAGCAGGTCGCTTAGGACAGGGAATTCACCCCTCCACTTT. Complete variable domain (other parts from reference TRBV5-6 and TRBJ1-6): DAGVTQSPTHLIKTRGQQVTLRCSPKSGHDTVSWYQQALGQGPQFIFQYYEEEERQRGNFPDRFSGHQFPNYSSELNVNALLLGDSALYLCASRSLRTGNSPLHFGNGTRLTVT.